This TCR beta chain was documented in a study of regulatory T cells in long-lasting Graves disease. Findings and caveats of the study: Persistent disease exhibited a predilection for TRBV28, TRBJ1-2 and TRBJ2-5. The TCR repertoire of persistent Graves' patients was less diverse than that of newly diagnosed ones.

Noted time point: newly diagnosed GD, antithyroid drugs for less than 3 months. PBMC RNA served as the TCR library source. This clonotype was seen at least ten times. Its antigen is not identified. The germline V and J ends were trimmed by 0 bases and 5 bases, with 17 bases remaining between them. CDR1 is KGHSH, CDR2 LQKENI, per germline. The CDR3 runs to 16 residues. Arm-PCR with iRepertoire HTBI primers amplified the CDR3 regions for these TCR beta libraries. Per the original methods: Sample data revealed 60 to 80 TRBV and some 14 TRBJ segments. TCRdb processed the multiplex PCR reads anew with MiXCR; each CDR3 protein has one entry. The V and J calls were determined by TCRdb, not by the authors. The repertoire holds 300,000 to 400,000 distinct CDR3 sequences, with approximately 16% as singletons. The same specimen was also included in a second study, on T cells in Graves' hyperthyroidism and ophthalmopathy. That source notes: HTBI primers drove first-round RT-PCR of the TCR CDR3.

The chain carries TRBV18 and TRBJ2-7; tentatively, D is TRBD1 or TRBD2 (5 bases each). The receptor was derived from a man in his forties with Graves disease. The sample was peripheral blood mononuclear cells (PBMCs), taken at new diagnosis, from a patient treated with antithyroid drugs. The CDR3 DNA follows: TGTGCCAGCTCACCACCGGGGGTCCCCAAGGGACACGAGCAGTACTTC. Translating gives CASSPPGVPKGHEQYF. The whole variable domain, filled in from reference TRBV18 and TRBJ2-7, reads NAGVMQNPRHLVRRRGQEARLRCSPMKGHSHVYWYRQLPEEGLKFMVYLQKENIIDESGMPKERFSAEFPKEGPSILRIQQVVRGDSAAYFCASSPPGVPKGHEQYFGPGTRLTVT.